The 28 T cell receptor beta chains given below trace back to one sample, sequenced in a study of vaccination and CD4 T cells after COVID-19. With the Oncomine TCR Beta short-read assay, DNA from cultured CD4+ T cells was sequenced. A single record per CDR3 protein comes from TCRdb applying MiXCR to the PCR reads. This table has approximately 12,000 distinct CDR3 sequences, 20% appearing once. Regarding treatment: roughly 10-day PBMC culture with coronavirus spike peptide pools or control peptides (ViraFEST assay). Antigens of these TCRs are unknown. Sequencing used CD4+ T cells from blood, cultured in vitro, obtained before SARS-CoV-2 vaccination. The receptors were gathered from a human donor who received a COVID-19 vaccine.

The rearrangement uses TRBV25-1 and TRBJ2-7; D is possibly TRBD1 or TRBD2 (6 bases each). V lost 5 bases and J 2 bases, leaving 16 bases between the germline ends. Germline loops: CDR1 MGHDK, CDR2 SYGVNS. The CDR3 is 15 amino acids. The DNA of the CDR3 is TGTGCCAGCAGTTGGGCAGGGGAGGAGACCTACGAGCAGTACTTC. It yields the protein CASSWAGEETYEQYF.

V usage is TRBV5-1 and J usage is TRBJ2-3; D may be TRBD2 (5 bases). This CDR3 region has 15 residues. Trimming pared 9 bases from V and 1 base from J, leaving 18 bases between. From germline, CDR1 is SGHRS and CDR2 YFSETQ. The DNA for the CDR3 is TGCGCCAACAGAAAGGAGGCGCTGGGCACAGATACGCAGTATTTT. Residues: CANRKEALGTDTQYF. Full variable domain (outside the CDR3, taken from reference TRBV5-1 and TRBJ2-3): KAGVTQTPRYLIKTRGQQVTLSCSPISGHRSVSWYQQTPGQGLQFLFEYFSETQRNKGNFPGRFSGRQFSNSRSEMNVSTLELGDSALYLCANRKEALGTDTQYFGPGTRLTVL.

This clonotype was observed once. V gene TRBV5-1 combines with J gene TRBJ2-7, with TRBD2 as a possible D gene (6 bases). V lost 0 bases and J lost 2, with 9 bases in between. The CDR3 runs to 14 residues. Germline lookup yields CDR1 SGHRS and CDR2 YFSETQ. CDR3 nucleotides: TGCGCCAGCAGCTTGGCCGGGGGTACCTACGAGCAGTACTTC. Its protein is CASSLAGGTYEQYF.

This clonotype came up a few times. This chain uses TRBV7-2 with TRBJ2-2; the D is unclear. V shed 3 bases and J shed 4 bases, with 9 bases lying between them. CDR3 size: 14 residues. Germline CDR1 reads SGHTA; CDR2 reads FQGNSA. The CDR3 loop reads CASSLAISTGELFF. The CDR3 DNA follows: TGTGCCAGCAGCTTGGCTATTTCCACCGGGGAGCTGTTTTTT.

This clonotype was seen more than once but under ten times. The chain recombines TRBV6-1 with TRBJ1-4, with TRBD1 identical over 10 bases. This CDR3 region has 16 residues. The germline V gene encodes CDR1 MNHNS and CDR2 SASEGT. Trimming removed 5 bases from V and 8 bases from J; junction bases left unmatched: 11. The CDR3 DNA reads TGTGCCAGCAGTAGAATGCGACAGGGGGCGGGGGAAAAACTGTTTTTT. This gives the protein CASSRMRQGAGEKLFF.

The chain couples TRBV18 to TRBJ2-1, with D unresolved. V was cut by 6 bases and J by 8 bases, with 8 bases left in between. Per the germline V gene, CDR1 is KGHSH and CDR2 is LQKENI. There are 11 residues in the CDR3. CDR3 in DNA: TGTGCCAGCTCCCCGTTGTATGAGCAGTTCTTC. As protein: CASSPLYEQFF.

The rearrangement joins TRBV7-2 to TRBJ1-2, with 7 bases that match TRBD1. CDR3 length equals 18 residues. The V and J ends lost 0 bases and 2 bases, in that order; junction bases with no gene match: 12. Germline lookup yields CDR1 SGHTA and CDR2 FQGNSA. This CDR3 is CASSLASTGRRINYGYTF. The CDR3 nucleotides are TGTGCCAGCAGCTTAGCTTCGACAGGGCGTCGAATCAACTATGGCTACACCTTC. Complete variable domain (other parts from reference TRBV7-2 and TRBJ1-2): GAGVSQSPSNKVTEKGKDVELRCDPISGHTALYWYRQSLGQGLEFLIYFQGNSAPDKSGLPSDRFSAERTGGSVSTLTIQRTQQEDSAVYLCASSLASTGRRINYGYTFGSGTRLTVV.

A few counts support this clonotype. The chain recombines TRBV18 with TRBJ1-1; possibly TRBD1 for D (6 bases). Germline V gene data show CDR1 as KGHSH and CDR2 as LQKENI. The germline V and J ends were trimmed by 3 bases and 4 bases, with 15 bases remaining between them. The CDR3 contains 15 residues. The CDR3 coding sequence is TGTGCCAGCTCACCGAGACAGGATTTCGGCACTGAAGCTTTCTTT. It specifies CASSPRQDFGTEAFF.

CDR3 DNA sequence: TGTGCCAGCAGTGAAGCGCAGAGGCGGGGGGTCTTGAAGGAAGAGACCCAGTACTTC. This codes for CASSEAQRRGVLKEETQYF. This chain links TRBV6-1 with TRBJ2-5; 8 bases align to TRBD2. The CDR3 sequence is 19 residues long. Trimming cost V 0 bases and J 3 bases; bases outside gene matches: 15. Germline V gives CDR1 MNHNS, CDR2 SASEGT.

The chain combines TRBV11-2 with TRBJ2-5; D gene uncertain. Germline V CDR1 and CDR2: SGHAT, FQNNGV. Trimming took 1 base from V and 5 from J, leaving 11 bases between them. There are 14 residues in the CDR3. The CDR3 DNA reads TGTGCCAGCAGCTTAGCCGGACGTTGGGAGACCCAGTACTTC. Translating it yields CASSLAGRWETQYF. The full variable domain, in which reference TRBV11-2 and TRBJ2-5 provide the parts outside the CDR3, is EAGVAQSPRYKIIEKRQSVAFWCNPISGHATLYWYQQILGQGPKLLIQFQNNGVVDDSQLPKDRFSAERLKGVDSTLKIQPAKLEDSAVYLCASSLAGRWETQYFGPGTRLLVL.

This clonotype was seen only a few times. In nucleotides, the CDR3 is TGCAGTGCTAGAGGCCCAGGGGGCGCTGACTATGGCTACACCTTC. Amino acids: CSARGPGGADYGYTF. The chain links TRBV20-1 to TRBJ1-2; TRBD1 aligns across 8 bases. The CDR3 totals 15 residues. The V gene end was trimmed by 1 base and the J gene end by 3 bases; junction bases not matched to a gene: 7. In germline, CDR1 is DFQATT, CDR2 SNEGSKA (reference sequence).

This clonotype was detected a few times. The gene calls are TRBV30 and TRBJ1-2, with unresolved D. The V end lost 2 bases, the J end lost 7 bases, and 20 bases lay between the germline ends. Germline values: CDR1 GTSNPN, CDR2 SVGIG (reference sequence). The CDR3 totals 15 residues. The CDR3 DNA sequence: TGTGCCTGGAGTTCTCTTAAGGGTGGTATTGCTGGCTACACCTTC. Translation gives CAWSSLKGGIAGYTF.

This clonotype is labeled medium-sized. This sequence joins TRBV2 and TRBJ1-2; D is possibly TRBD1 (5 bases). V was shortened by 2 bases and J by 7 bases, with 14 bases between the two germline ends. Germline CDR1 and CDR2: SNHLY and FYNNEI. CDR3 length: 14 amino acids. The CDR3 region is CASSEIRQKGGYTF. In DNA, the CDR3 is TGTGCCAGCAGTGAAATCCGACAGAAGGGTGGCTACACCTTC.

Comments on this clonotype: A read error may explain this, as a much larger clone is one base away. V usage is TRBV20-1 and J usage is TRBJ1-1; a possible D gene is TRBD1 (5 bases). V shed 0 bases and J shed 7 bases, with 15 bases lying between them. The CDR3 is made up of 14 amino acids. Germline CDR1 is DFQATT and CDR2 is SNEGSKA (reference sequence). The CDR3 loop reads CSARDVGAPFEAFF. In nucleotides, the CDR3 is TGCAGTGCTAGAGATGTCGGGGCCCCCTTTGAAGCTTTCTTT.

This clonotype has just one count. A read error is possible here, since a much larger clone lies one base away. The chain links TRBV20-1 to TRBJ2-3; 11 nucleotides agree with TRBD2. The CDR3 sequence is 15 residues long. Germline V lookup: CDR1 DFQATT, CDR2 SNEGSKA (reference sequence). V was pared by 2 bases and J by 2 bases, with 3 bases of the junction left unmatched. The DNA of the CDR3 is TGCAGTGCTAGATCACTAGCGGGGGCCACAGATACGCAGTATTTT. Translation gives CSARSLAGATDTQYF.

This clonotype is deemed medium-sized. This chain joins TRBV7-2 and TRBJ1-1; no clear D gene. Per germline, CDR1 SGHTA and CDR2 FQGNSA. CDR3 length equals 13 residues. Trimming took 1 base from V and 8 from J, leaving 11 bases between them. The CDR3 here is CASSLVTELEAFF. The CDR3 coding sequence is TGTGCCAGCAGCTTAGTCACCGAATTAGAAGCTTTCTTT. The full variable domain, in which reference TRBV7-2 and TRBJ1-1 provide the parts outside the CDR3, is GAGVSQSPSNKVTEKGKDVELRCDPISGHTALYWYRQSLGQGLEFLIYFQGNSAPDKSGLPSDRFSAERTGGSVSTLTIQRTQQEDSAVYLCASSLVTELEAFFGQGTRLTVV.

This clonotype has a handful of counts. The CDR3 DNA reads TGTGCCACCAGTGATCCGGGACAGGGGCAGGAGACCCAGTACTTC. This translates into CATSDPGQGQETQYF. The chain joins TRBV24-1 to TRBJ2-5; 10 bases map to TRBD1. Germline V CDR1 and CDR2: KGHDR, SFDVKD. The junction had 5 bases not matched to a gene; V was cut back by 3 bases and J by 5 bases. This CDR3 spans 15 amino acids.

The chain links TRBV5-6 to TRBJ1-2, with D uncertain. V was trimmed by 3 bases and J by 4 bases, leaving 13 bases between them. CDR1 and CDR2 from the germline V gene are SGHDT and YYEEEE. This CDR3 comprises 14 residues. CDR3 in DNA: TGTGCCAGCAGCTCCTATGGCCTTGGCTATGGCTACACCTTC. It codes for CASSSYGLGYGYTF.

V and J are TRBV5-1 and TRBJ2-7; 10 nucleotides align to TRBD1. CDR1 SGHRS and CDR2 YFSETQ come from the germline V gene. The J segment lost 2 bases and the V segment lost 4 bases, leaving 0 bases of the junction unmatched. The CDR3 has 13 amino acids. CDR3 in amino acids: CASSGQGAYEQYF. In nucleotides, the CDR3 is TGCGCCAGCAGCGGACAGGGGGCCTACGAGCAGTACTTC.

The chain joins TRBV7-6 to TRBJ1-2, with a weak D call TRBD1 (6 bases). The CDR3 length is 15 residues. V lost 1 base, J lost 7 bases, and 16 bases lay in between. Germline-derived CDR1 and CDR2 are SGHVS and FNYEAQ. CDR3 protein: CASSLDVAGVVGYTF. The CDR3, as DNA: TGTGCCAGCAGCTTAGATGTCGCAGGGGTTGTTGGCTACACCTTC. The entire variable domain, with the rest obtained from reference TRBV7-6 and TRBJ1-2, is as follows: GAGVSQSPRYKVTKRGQDVALRCDPISGHVSLYWYRQALGQGPEFLTYFNYEAQQDKSGLPNDRFSAERPEGSISTLTIQRTEQRDSAMYRCASSLDVAGVVGYTFGSGTRLTVV.

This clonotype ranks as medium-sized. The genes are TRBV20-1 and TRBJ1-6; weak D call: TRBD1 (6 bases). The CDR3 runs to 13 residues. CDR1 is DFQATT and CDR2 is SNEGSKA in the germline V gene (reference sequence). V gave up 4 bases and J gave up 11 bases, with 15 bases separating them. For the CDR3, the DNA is TGCAGTGCTATGGACCGACCAGGGGCACCCCTCCACTTT. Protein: CSAMDRPGAPLHF.

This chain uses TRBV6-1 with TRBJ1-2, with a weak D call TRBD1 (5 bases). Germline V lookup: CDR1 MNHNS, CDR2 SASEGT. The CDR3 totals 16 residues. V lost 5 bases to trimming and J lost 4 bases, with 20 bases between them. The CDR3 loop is CASSPGDNEQAYGYTF. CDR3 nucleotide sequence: TGTGCCAGCAGTCCAGGAGATAATGAACAGGCCTATGGCTACACCTTC.

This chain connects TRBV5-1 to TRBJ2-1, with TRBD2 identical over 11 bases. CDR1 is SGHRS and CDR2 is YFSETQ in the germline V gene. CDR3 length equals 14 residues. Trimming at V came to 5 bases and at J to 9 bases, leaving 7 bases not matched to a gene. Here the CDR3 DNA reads TGCGCCAGCAGGGACGCTAGCGGGGGGCTTGAGCAGTTCTTC. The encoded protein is CASRDASGGLEQFF. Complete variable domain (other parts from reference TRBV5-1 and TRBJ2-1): KAGVTQTPRYLIKTRGQQVTLSCSPISGHRSVSWYQQTPGQGLQFLFEYFSETQRNKGNFPGRFSGRQFSNSRSEMNVSTLELGDSALYLCASRDASGGLEQFFGPGTRLTVL.

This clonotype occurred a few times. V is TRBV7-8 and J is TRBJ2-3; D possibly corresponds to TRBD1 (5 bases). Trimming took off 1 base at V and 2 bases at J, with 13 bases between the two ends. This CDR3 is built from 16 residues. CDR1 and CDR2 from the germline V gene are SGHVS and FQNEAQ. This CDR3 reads CASSLGRLRATDTQYF. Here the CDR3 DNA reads TGTGCCAGCAGCTTAGGGAGACTCAGGGCCACAGATACGCAGTATTTT.

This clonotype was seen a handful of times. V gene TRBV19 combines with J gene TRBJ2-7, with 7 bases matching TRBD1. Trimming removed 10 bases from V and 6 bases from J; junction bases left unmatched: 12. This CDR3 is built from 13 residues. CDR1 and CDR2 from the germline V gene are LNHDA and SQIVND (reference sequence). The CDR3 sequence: CATSGTGESEQYF. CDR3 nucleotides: TGTGCCACCAGCGGAACAGGGGAAAGCGAGCAGTACTTC.

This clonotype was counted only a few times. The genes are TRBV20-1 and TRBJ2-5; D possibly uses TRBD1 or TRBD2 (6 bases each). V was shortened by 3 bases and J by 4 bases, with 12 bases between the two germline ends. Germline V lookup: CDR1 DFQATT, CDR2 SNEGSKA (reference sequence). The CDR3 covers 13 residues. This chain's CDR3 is CSASLGGSETQYF. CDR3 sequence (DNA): TGCAGTGCTAGTCTCGGGGGCTCAGAGACCCAGTACTTC.

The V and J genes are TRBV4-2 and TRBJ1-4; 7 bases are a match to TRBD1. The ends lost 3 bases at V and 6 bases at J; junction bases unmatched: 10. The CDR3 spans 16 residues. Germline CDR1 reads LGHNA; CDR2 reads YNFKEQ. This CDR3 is CASSQGTEPGYEKLFF. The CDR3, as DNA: TGTGCCAGCAGCCAGGGGACAGAACCGGGTTATGAAAAACTGTTTTTT.

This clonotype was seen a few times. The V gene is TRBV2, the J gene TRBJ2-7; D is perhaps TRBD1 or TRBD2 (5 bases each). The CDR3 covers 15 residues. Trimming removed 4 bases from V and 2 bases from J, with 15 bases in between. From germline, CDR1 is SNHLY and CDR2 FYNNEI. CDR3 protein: CASSGGTTVAYEQYF. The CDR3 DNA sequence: TGTGCCAGCAGTGGTGGGACCACTGTCGCCTACGAGCAGTACTTC.